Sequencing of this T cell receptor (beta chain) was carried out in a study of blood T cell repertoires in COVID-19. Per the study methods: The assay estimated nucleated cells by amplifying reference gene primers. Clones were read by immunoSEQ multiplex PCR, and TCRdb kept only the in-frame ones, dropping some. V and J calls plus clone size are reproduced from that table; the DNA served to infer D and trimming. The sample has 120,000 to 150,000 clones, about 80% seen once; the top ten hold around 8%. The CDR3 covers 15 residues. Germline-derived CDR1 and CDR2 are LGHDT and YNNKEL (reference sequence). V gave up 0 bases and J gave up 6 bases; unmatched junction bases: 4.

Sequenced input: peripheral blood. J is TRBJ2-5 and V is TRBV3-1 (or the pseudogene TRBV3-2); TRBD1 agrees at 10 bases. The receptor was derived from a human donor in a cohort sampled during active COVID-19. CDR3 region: CASSQEGTGAKTQYF. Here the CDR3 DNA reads TGTGCCAGCAGCCAAGAAGGGACAGGGGCGAAGACCCAGTACTTC.